Reported below is one TCR beta chain. The data stem from a study of patients and donors after allogeneic stem cell transplantation. Via MiXCR, TCRdb re-called the RT-PCR reads, giving one row per CDR3 protein. The sample gives 150,000 to 200,000 distinct CDR3 sequences, less than 45% of which show up once; less than 40% is in the top ten. This CDR3 is 15 amino acids long. Germline V CDR1 and CDR2: SGHDT, YYEEEE. Trimming cost V 4 bases and J 3 bases, with 14 bases left between them. The clonotype originates from a human donor who was either an allogeneic HSCT recipient or a stem cell or donor lymphocyte infusion donor (not recorded which). It is not recorded whose cells these are; they may come from a transplant donor. What was sequenced was blood, either unsorted or a sorted T cell fraction (not recorded which). V and J are TRBV5-6 and TRBJ1-5; D perhaps matches TRBD1 (5 bases). The CDR3 spells CASSRGVGVNQPQHF. The DNA of the CDR3 is TGTGCCAGCAGCCGAGGAGTAGGGGTCAATCAGCCCCAGCATTTT.